This TCR beta chain was recovered during a study of PD-1 blockade in classical Hodgkin lymphoma. CDR3 length: 14 amino acids. V shed 2 bases and J shed 4 bases, with 11 bases lying between them. Germline CDR1 is SGHAT and CDR2 is FQDESV (reference sequence). In every patient, relapse followed autologous stem cell transplantation, while exposure to brentuximab vedotin differed. Clones were read by immunoSEQ multiplex PCR, and TCRdb kept only the in-frame ones, dropping some. The sample contains about 93,000 clones, roughly 76% of which appear only once. The starting material was peripheral blood mononuclear cells (PBMCs), obtained before the second cycle of nivolumab. V and J are TRBV11-1 and TRBJ1-2; D not certain. The receptor was derived from a human donor with classical Hodgkin lymphoma. As DNA, the CDR3 is TGTGCCAGCAGCTTAAACGAGGGAGTCTATGGCTACACCTTC. This codes for CASSLNEGVYGYTF.